These T cell receptor beta chains were read from a single sample in a study of blood T cell repertoires in COVID-19. The protocol was immunoSEQ multiplex PCR, while the TCRdb copy is restricted to in-frame clones and leaves out a portion. The sample yields approximately 210,000 clones, 75% to 85% seen once. Specimen: PBMCs or T cells enriched from blood (not recorded which). These receptor sequences come from a man aged 30-40 years with acute COVID-19. Both conserved end residues are part of each CDR3. D genes are given only for firm matches. Clone size is not always given. Where it is, it says once, few, many or a class for expanded clones.

v_call	clone_size	d_call	j_call	cdr3_aa	cdr3_nt
TRBV9	-	TRBD2	TRBJ2-3	CASSGGSSGGRTDTQYF	TGTGCCAGCAGCGGGGGCAGCAGCGGGGGCCGCACAGATACGCAGTATTTT
TRBV13	-	TRBD2	TRBJ2-3	CASSSSRGGLSFDTQYF	TGTGCCAGCAGCTCGTCGCGGGGGGGCCTAAGTTTTGATACGCAGTATTTT
TRBV9	-	-	TRBJ2-2	CASSVRTGELFF	TGTGCCAGCAGCGTCAGGACCGGGGAGCTGTTTTTT
TRBV7-2	-	TRBD1	TRBJ2-6	CASSSNVLTGNSGANVLTF	TGTGCCAGCAGCTCCAACGTGCTGACAGGGAACTCTGGGGCCAACGTCCTGACTTTC
TRBV3-1/TRBV3-2	few	-	TRBJ1-5	CASSRGRGNQPQHF	TGTGCCAGCAGCCGAGGGCGTGGCAATCAGCCCCAGCATTTT
TRBV7-6	-	TRBD1	TRBJ1-1	CASSPLTGLTEAFF	TGTGCCAGCAGCCCCTTGACAGGGTTGACTGAAGCTTTCTTT
TRBV7-7	-	TRBD2	TRBJ2-7	CASSLFPPASGGTYEQYF	TGTGCCAGCAGCTTATTTCCCCCGGCTAGCGGGGGTACCTACGAGCAGTACTTC
TRBV11-1	-	-	TRBJ1-5	CASSLDSTDQPQHF	TGTGCCAGCAGCTTGGACAGTACGGATCAGCCCCAGCATTTT
TRBV3-1/TRBV3-2	few	TRBD2	TRBJ2-7	CASSHGGLDYEQYF	TGTGCCAGCAGCCACGGGGGACTAGACTACGAGCAGTACTTC
TRBV7-6	few	TRBD1	TRBJ1-1	CASSIGQAGNTEAFF	TGTGCCAGCAGCATCGGACAGGCGGGGAACACTGAAGCTTTCTTT
TRBV7-6	once	TRBD1	TRBJ2-3	CASSFFRDRGIDTQYF	TGTGCCAGCAGCTTCTTCCGGGACAGGGGAATCGATACGCAGTATTTT
TRBV7-9	-	TRBD1	TRBJ1-2	CASSQSDRVNYGYTF	TGTGCCAGCAGCCAGTCGGACAGGGTTAACTATGGCTACACCTTC
TRBV6-5	-	TRBD1	TRBJ1-2	CASRTQGAGSNGYTF	TGTGCCAGCAGGACACAGGGGGCCGGCTCCAACGGCTACACCTTC
TRBV19	once	TRBD1	TRBJ2-2	CASSIEEGQGVLTGELFF	TGTGCCAGTAGTATCGAAGAGGGACAGGGGGTGTTAACCGGGGAGCTGTTTTTT
TRBV3-1/TRBV3-2	-	-	TRBJ2-5	CASSQVSRKETQYF	TGTGCCAGCAGCCAAGTGTCTAGAAAAGAGACCCAGTACTTC
TRBV11-2	-	TRBD1	TRBJ2-1	CASSFQTGGSYNEQFF	TGTGCCAGCAGCTTCCAGACAGGGGGCTCCTACAATGAGCAGTTCTTC
TRBV12-3/TRBV12-4	-	TRBD2	TRBJ2-5	CASSVSGGANF	TGTGCCAGCAGTGTGAGCGGGGGCGCAAACTTC
TRBV7-9	-	-	TRBJ1-2	CASSRGGNGYTF	TGTGCCAGCTCGCGAGGAGGGAATGGCTACACCTTC
TRBV4-2	-	-	TRBJ1-5	CASSQEPGIGNQPQHF	TGTGCCAGCAGCCAAGAGCCGGGGATTGGAAATCAGCCCCAGCATTTT
TRBV5-1	-	TRBD1	TRBJ2-1	CASSLSQGANNEQFF	TGCGCCAGCAGCTTGTCCCAGGGGGCCAACAATGAGCAGTTCTTC
TRBV6-4	-	-	TRBJ1-2	CASSDVRTRSRYGYTF	TGTGCCAGCAGTGACGTTCGGACTAGGAGCAGGTATGGCTACACCTTC
TRBV6-5	-	-	TRBJ1-2	CASSYAGSQGYTF	TGTGCCAGCAGTTACGCGGGGTCCCAAGGCTACACCTTC
TRBV27	few	TRBD1	TRBJ1-4	CASRLTGELANEKLFF	TGTGCCAGCAGACTGACAGGGGAGTTAGCTAATGAAAAACTGTTTTTT
TRBV28	-	-	TRBJ2-7	CASGRQLPTYEQYF	TGTGCCAGCGGTAGACAGCTACCGACCTACGAGCAGTACTTC
TRBV5-5	few	-	TRBJ1-4	CASSLGGDIEKLFF	TGTGCCAGCAGCTTAGGAGGAGACATTGAAAAACTGTTTTTT
TRBV7-6	-	-	TRBJ1-5	CASSPEPLRPQHF	TGTGCCAGCAGCCCGGAGCCCCTTCGGCCCCAGCATTTT
TRBV5-1	-	TRBD1	TRBJ1-4	CASRDFRQGEANEKLFF	TGCGCCAGCAGGGATTTTCGACAGGGGGAAGCTAATGAAAAACTGTTTTTT
TRBV7-9	-	-	TRBJ2-6	CASKRTVAENVLTF	TGTGCCAGCAAGAGAACGGTCGCTGAAAACGTCCTGACTTTC
TRBV5-4	-	-	TRBJ1-5	CASSLDRVGQPQHF	TGTGCCAGCAGCTTGGACAGGGTAGGACAGCCCCAGCATTTT
TRBV19	-	-	TRBJ1-2	CASSIPAGPNGYTF	TGTGCCAGTAGTATACCGGCAGGGCCAAATGGCTACACCTTC
TRBV28	few	-	TRBJ1-4	CASSSLESATNEKLFF	TGTGCCAGCAGCTCATTGGAGTCTGCAACTAATGAAAAACTGTTTTTT
TRBV4-1	-	-	TRBJ1-2	CASSRQENYGYTF	TGCGCCAGCAGCCGTCAGGAAAACTATGGCTACACCTTC
TRBV3-1/TRBV3-2	-	-	TRBJ1-1	CASSPEGVANTEAFF	TGTGCCAGCAGCCCCGAGGGGGTGGCGAACACTGAAGCTTTCTTT
TRBV6-5	few	TRBD1	TRBJ2-7	CASRLDRVSYEQYF	TGTGCCAGCAGATTAGACAGGGTATCCTACGAGCAGTACTTC
TRBV18	-	-	TRBJ1-1	CASSPGQDGTEAFF	TGTGCCAGCTCACCTGGGCAGGATGGGACTGAAGCTTTCTTT
TRBV5-1	few	-	TRBJ1-1	CASSLAQRSGEAFF	TGCGCCAGCAGCTTGGCCCAGAGGAGTGGAGAAGCTTTCTTT
TRBV5-5	few	-	TRBJ2-1	CASSLVPGNEQFF	TGTGCCAGCAGCTTGGTACCCGGGAATGAGCAGTTCTTC
TRBV10-3	few	-	TRBJ2-1	CAISGYSGDWDNEQFF	TGTGCCATCAGTGGCTATTCCGGGGACTGGGACAATGAGCAGTTCTTC
TRBV30	-	TRBD1	TRBJ1-6	CAWWTGYNSPLHF	TGTGCCTGGTGGACAGGCTATAATTCACCCCTCCACTTT
TRBV30	-	-	TRBJ2-3	CAWSVQVTDTQYF	TGTGCCTGGAGTGTTCAGGTTACAGATACGCAGTATTTT
TRBV12-3/TRBV12-4	-	-	TRBJ1-2	CASTHSPSYGYTF	TGTGCCAGCACCCACTCCCCGTCGTATGGCTACACCTTC
TRBV5-6	-	-	TRBJ2-3	CASSSDSNTDTQYF	TGTGCCAGCAGCTCGGACAGCAACACAGATACGCAGTATTTT
TRBV19	-	-	TRBJ2-1	CASSIDGWAGYNEQFF	TGTGCCAGTAGTATAGATGGATGGGCTGGTTACAATGAGCAGTTCTTC
TRBV7-2	few	-	TRBJ1-6	CASSLVAVRQGGSPLHF	TGTGCCAGCAGCTTAGTGGCAGTGCGACAAGGAGGATCACCCCTCCACTTT
TRBV11-1	-	-	TRBJ2-3	CASSLVQRGTDTQYF	TGTGCCAGCAGCTTAGTCCAGCGGGGCACAGATACGCAGTATTTT
TRBV9	-	-	TRBJ2-7	CASMSRDCPYEQYF	TGTGCCAGCATGTCCAGGGACTGCCCCTACGAGCAGTACTTC
TRBV28	-	TRBD1	TRBJ2-7	CASKTGQGAYEQYF	TGTGCCAGCAAGACAGGGCAAGGGGCCTACGAGCAGTACTTC
TRBV18	-	-	TRBJ2-1	CASSSSAAGEQFF	TGTGCCAGCTCATCCTCCGCCGCAGGTGAGCAGTTCTTC
TRBV19	-	-	TRBJ2-7	CASSNTGWNEQYF	TGTGCCAGTAGCAACACAGGATGGAACGAGCAGTACTTC
TRBV3-1/TRBV3-2	-	-	TRBJ1-3	CASSQGNLYGNTIYF	TGTGCCAGCAGCCAAGGAAACCTCTATGGAAACACCATATATTTT
TRBV4-1	-	-	TRBJ2-2	CASSQVGGFAGELFF	TGCGCCAGCAGCCAAGTAGGGGGATTTGCCGGGGAGCTGTTTTTT
TRBV10-3	-	-	TRBJ1-1	CAISATGLAGTEAFF	TGTGCCATCAGCGCGACAGGACTCGCAGGTACTGAAGCTTTCTTT
TRBV19	few	TRBD1	TRBJ1-2	CASLTGDDGYGYTF	TGTGCCAGTTTGACAGGGGACGACGGCTATGGCTACACCTTC
TRBV2	-	-	TRBJ2-2	CANRQTNTGELFF	TGTGCCAACCGACAGACGAACACCGGGGAGCTGTTTTTT